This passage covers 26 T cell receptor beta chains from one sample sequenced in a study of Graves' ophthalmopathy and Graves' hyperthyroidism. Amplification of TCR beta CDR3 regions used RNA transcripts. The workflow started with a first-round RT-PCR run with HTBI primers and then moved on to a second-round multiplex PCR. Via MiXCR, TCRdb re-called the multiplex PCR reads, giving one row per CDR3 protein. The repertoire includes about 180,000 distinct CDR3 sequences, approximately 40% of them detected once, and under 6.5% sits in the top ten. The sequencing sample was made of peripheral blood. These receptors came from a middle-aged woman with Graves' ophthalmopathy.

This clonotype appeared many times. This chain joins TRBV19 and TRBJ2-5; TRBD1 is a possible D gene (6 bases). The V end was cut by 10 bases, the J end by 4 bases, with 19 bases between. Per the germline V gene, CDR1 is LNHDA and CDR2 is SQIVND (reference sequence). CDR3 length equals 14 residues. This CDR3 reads CATDSGHRTETQYF. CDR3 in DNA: TGTGCCACCGATTCGGGACATAGAACAGAGACCCAGTACTTC.

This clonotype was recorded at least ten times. The CDR3 spells CSVSLAGGPGETQYF. The DNA for the CDR3 is TGCAGCGTATCGTTGGCGGGAGGGCCGGGAGAGACCCAGTACTTC. The chain employs TRBV29-1 and TRBJ2-5; TRBD2 aligns across 9 bases. CDR1 is SQVTM, CDR2 ANQGSEA, per germline. The ends lost 6 bases at V and 4 bases at J; junction bases unmatched: 12. The CDR3 length is 15 residues.

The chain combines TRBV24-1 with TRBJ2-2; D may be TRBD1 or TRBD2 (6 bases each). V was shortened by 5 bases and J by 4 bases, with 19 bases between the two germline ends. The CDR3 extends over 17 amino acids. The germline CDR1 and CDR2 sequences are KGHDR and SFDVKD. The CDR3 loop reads CATSGLTGASGTGELFF. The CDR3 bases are TGTGCCACCAGTGGCTTGACGGGGGCCTCGGGCACCGGGGAGCTGTTTTTT.

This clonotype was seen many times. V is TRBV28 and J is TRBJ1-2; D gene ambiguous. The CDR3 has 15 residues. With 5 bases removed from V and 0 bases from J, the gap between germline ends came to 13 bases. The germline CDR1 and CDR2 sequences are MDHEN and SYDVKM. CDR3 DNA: TGTGCCAGCAGTCCAATAGGGCAGGCTAACTATGGCTACACCTTC. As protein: CASSPIGQANYGYTF.

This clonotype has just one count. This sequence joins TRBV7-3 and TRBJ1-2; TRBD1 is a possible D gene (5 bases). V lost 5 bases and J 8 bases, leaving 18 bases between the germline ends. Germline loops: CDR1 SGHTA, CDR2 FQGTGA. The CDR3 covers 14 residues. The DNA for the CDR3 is TGTGCCAGCAGCCGGGACCGGGGTTTTGGGGGCTACACCTTC. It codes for CASSRDRGFGGYTF. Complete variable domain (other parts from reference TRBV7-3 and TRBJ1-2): GAGVSQTPSNKVTEKGKYVELRCDPISGHTALYWYRQSLGQGPEFLIYFQGTGAADDSGLPNDRFFAVRPEGSVSTLKIQRTERGDSAVYLCASSRDRGFGGYTFGSGTRLTVV.

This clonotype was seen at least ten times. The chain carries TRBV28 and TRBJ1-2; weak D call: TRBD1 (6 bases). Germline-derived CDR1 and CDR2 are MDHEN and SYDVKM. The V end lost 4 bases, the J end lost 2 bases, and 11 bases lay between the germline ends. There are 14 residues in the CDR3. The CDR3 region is CASSSAQGNYGYTF. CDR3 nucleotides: TGTGCCAGCAGTTCCGCTCAGGGGAACTATGGCTACACCTTC.

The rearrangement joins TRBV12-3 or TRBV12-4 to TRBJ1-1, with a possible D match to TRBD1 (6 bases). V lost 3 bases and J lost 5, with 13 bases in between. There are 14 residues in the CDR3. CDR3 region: CASSFMGQGTEAFF. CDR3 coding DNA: TGTGCCAGCAGTTTTATGGGGCAGGGGACTGAAGCTTTCTTT.

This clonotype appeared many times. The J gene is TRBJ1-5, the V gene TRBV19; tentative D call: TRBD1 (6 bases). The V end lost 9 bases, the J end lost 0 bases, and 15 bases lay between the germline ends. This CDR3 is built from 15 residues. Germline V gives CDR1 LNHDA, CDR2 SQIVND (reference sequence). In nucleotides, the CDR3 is TGTGCCAGCCGGGGGGGCCCCTATAGCAATCAGCCCCAGCATTTT. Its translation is CASRGGPYSNQPQHF. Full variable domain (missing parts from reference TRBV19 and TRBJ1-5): DGGITQSPKYLFRKEGQNVTLSCEQNLNHDAMYWYRQDPGQGLRLIYYSQIVNDFQKGDIAEGYSVSREKKESFPLTVTSAQKNPTAFYLCASRGGPYSNQPQHFGDGTRLSIL.

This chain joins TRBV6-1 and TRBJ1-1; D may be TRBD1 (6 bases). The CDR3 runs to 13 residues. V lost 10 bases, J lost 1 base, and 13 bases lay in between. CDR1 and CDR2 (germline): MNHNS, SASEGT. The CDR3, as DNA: TGTGCCACCGGGGGCGAGTCGAACACTGAAGCTTTCTTT. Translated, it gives CATGGESNTEAFF.

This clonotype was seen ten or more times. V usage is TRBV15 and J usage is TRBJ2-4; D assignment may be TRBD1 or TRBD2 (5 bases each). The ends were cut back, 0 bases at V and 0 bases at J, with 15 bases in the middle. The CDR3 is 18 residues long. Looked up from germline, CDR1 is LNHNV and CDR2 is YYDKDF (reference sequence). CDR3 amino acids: CATSRDRDGHLAKNIQYF. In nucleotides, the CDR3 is TGTGCCACCAGCAGAGATCGGGACGGACACCTAGCCAAAAACATTCAGTACTTC.

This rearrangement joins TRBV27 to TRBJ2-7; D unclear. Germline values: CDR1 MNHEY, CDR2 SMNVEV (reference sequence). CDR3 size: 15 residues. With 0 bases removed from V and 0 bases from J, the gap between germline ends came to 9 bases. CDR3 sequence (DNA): TGTGCCAGCAGTTTATCCGCGCTTAGCTCCTACGAGCAGTACTTC. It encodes CASSLSALSSYEQYF.

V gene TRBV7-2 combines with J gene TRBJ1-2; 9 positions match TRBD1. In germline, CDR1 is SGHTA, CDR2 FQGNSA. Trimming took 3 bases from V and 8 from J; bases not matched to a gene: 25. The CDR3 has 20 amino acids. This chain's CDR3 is CASSFQPGQGLGGELRGYTF. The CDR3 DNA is TGTGCCAGCAGCTTCCAGCCGGGACAGGGTTTAGGCGGGGAGCTGAGGGGCTACACCTTC. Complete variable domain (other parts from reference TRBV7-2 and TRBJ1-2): GAGVSQSPSNKVTEKGKDVELRCDPISGHTALYWYRQSLGQGLEFLIYFQGNSAPDKSGLPSDRFSAERTGGSVSTLTIQRTQQEDSAVYLCASSFQPGQGLGGELRGYTFGSGTRLTVV.

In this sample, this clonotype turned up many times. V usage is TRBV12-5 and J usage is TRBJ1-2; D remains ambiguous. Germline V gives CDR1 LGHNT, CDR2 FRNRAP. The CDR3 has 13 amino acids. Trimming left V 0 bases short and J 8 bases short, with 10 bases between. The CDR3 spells CASGLVRAGGYTF. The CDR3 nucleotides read TGTGCTAGTGGTTTGGTACGAGCGGGCGGCTACACCTTC.

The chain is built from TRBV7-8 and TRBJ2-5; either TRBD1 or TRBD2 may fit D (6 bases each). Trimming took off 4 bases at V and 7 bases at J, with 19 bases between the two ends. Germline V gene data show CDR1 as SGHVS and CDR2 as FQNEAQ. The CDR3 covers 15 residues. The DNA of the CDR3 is TGTGCCAGCAGCTCCATACTAGCAGGGGTGGGGACCCAGTACTTC. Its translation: CASSSILAGVGTQYF.

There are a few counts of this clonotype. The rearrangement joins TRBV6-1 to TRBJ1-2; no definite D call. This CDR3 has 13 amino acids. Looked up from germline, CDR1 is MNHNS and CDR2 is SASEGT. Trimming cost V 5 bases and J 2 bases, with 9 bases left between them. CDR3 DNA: TGTGCCAGCAGTCCGGCTACCAACTATGGCTACACCTTC. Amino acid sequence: CASSPATNYGYTF.

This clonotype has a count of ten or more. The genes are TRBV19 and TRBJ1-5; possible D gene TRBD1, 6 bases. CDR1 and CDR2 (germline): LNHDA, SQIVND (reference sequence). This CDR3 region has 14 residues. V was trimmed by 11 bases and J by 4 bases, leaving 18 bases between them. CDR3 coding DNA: TGTGCCGGAGGGGGTGAGGCAGCTAATCAGCCCCAGCATTTT. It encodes CAGGGEAANQPQHF.

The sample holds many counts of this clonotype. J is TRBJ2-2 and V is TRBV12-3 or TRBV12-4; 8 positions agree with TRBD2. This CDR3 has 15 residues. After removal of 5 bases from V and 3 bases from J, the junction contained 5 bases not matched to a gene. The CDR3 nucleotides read TGTGCCAGCAGTCCGCGGGGGGCGGACACCGGGGAGCTGTTTTTT. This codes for CASSPRGADTGELFF.

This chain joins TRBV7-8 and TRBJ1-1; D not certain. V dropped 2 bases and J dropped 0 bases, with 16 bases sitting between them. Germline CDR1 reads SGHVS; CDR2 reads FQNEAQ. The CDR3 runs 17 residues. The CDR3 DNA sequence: TGTGCCAGCAGCTTAAGCCAGACCCTAGGGATGAACACTGAAGCTTTCTTT. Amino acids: CASSLSQTLGMNTEAFF.

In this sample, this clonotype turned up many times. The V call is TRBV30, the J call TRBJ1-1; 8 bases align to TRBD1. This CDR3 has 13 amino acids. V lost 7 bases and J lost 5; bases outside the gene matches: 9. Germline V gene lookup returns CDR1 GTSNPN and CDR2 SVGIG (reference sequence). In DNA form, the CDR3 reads TGTGCCTCTCGGACAGGGTCGGGGACTGAAGCTTTCTTT. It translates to CASRTGSGTEAFF.

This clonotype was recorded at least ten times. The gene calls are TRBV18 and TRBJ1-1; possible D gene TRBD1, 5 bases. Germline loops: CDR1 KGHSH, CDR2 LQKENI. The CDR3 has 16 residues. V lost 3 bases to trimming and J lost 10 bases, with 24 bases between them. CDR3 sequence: CASSPIIGSVFRGAFF. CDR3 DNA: TGTGCCAGCTCACCCATCATCGGGTCGGTCTTTAGGGGAGCTTTCTTT. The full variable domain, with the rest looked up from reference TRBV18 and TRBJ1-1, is NAGVMQNPRHLVRRRGQEARLRCSPMKGHSHVYWYRQLPEEGLKFMVYLQKENIIDESGMPKERFSAEFPKEGPSILRIQQVVRGDSAAYFCASSPIIGSVFRGAFFGQGTRLTVV.

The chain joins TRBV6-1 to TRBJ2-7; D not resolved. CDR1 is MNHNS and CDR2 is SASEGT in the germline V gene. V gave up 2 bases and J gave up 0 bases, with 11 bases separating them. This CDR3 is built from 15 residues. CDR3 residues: CASSERPASSYEQYF. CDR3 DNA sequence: TGTGCCAGCAGTGAACGACCCGCCAGCTCCTACGAGCAGTACTTC.

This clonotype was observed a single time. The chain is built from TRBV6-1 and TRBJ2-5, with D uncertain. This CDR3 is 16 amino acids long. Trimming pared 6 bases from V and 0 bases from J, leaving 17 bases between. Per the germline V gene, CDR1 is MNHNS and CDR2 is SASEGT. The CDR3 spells CASSHPVQRNQETQYF. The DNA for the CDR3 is TGTGCCAGCAGCCACCCAGTGCAACGGAACCAAGAGACCCAGTACTTC.

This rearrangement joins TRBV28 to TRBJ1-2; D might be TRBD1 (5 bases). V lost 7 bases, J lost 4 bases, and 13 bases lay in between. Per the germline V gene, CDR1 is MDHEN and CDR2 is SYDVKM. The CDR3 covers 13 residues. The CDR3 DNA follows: TGTGCCAGCACCGAATCCGGGACCTATGGCTACACCTTC. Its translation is CASTESGTYGYTF.

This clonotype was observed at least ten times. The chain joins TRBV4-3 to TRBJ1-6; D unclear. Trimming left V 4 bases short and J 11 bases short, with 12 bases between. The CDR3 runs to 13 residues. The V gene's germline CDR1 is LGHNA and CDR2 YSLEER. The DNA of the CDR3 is TGCGCCAGCAGCCGACTCCCGGGAACACCCCTCCACTTT. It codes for CASSRLPGTPLHF.

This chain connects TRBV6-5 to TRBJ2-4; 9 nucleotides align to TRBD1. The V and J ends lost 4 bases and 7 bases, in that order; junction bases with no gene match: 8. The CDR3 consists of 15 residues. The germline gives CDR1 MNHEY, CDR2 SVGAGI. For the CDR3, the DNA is TGTGCCAGCAGTTTACAGGGGGCGATGAAGAACATTCAGTACTTC. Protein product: CASSLQGAMKNIQYF.

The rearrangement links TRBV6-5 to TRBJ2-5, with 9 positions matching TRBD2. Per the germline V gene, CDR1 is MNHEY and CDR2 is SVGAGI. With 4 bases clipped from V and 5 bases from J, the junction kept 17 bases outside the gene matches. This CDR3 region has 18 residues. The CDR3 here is CASSWGTSLHGYGETQYF. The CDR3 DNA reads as TGTGCCAGCAGTTGGGGGACTAGCCTACACGGTTATGGGGAGACCCAGTACTTC.